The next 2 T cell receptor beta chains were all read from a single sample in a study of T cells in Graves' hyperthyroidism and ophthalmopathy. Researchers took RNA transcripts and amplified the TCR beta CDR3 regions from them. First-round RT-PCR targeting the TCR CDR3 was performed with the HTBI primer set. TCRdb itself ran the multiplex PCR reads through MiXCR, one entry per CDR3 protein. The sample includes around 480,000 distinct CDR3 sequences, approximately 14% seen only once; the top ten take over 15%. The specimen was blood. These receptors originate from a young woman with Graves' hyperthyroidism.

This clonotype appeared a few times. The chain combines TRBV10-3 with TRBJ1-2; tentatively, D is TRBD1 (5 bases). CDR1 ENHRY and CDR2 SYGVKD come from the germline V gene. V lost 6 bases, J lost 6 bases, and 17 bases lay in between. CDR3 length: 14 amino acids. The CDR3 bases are TGTGCCATCAGAGCCGGGACGGAAGAGAATGGCTACACCTTC. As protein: CAIRAGTEENGYTF.

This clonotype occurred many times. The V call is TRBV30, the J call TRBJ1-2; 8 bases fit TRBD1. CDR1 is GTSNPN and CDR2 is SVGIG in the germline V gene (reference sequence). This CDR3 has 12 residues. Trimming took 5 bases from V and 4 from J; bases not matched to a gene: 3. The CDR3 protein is CAWETGAYGYTF. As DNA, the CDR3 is TGTGCCTGGGAGACAGGGGCCTATGGCTACACCTTC.